One sample yielded the 11 T cell receptor beta chains listed below, sequenced in a study of cytomegalovirus exposure and HLA in healthy donors. Clones were sequenced by immunoSEQ multiplex PCR, and TCRdb holds only the in-frame ones, with some missing. Among 85,000 to 120,000 clones, less than 95% were seen once, and the ten largest hold almost 0.9%. The sequenced material came from PBMCs. The receptors were gathered from a woman younger than 30 in good health and CMV-seronegative.

The chain has TRBV6-5 and TRBJ2-5; tentative D call: TRBD2 (5 bases). Germline V lookup: CDR1 MNHEY, CDR2 SVGAGI. With 6 bases removed from V and 6 bases from J, the gap between germline ends came to 14 bases. The CDR3 covers 13 residues. The CDR3 nucleotides read TGTGCCAGCAGGCGGGCCCTAGGGAAGACCCAGTACTTC. Encoded protein: CASRRALGKTQYF.

This chain links TRBV27 with TRBJ2-7; D is possibly TRBD1 (5 bases). V gave up 2 bases and J gave up 4 bases, with 12 bases separating them. Germline CDR1 reads MNHEY; CDR2 reads SMNVEV (reference sequence). The CDR3 extends over 14 amino acids. CDR3 protein: CASSLSGAPYEQYF. DNA of the CDR3: TGTGCCAGCAGTTTAAGTGGGGCTCCGTACGAGCAGTACTTC.

This clone appeared a single time. The gene calls are TRBV5-1 and TRBJ2-3, with D perhaps matching TRBD2 (6 bases). The CDR3 runs 17 residues. The V end lost 0 bases, the J end lost 1 base, and 15 bases lay between the germline ends. Germline assignment: CDR1 SGHRS and CDR2 YFSETQ. CDR3 sequence (DNA): TGCGCCAGCAGCTTGGTGGTCTGGGGGGACGGCACAGATACGCAGTATTTT. Its translation: CASSLVVWGDGTDTQYF.

The V gene is TRBV6-1, the J gene TRBJ1-3; D is possibly TRBD1 (5 bases). With 2 bases removed from V and 2 bases from J, the gap between germline ends came to 10 bases. The germline V gene has CDR1 MNHNS and CDR2 SASEGT. The CDR3 contains 15 residues. This CDR3 reads CASSEYVTAGNTIYF. The CDR3 DNA follows: TGTGCCAGCAGTGAATACGTGACAGCTGGAAACACCATATATTTT.

This sequence joins TRBV7-6 and TRBJ2-2; 8 nucleotides line up with TRBD1. Germline V lookup: CDR1 SGHVS, CDR2 FNYEAQ. The CDR3 length is 15 residues. V shed 10 bases, J shed 2 bases, and the junction held 9 bases outside the gene matches. The CDR3 DNA reads TGTGCCACCTATGGACAGGGAATTAACACCGGGGAGCTGTTTTTT. Amino acids: CATYGQGINTGELFF.

The rearrangement uses TRBV27 and TRBJ2-5; TRBD2 matches 8 bases. CDR1 MNHEY and CDR2 SMNVEV come from the germline V gene (reference sequence). CDR3 size: 17 residues. Unmatched junction bases numbered 13, after V lost 4 bases and J lost 3 bases. In nucleotides, the CDR3 is TGTGCCAGCAGTTCCCCTGCACGGGGGGGGCGTAAAGAGACCCAGTACTTC. It codes for CASSSPARGGRKETQYF.

The chain is built from TRBV15 and TRBJ1-2, with a tentative D call TRBD1 (5 bases). The V gene lost 4 bases and the J gene lost 8 bases, with 11 bases spanning the gap. This CDR3 comprises 12 residues. Germline values: CDR1 LNHNV, CDR2 YYDKDF (reference sequence). CDR3 bases: TGTGCCACCAGCAAGCAGGGAAGCGGCTACACCTTC. It translates to CATSKQGSGYTF.

The CDR3 DNA follows: TGTGCCAGCAGCCGACCGGACAGGGGTGGCAATCAGCCCCAGCATTTT. It is translated as CASSRPDRGGNQPQHF. This chain uses TRBV7-2 with TRBJ1-5; 9 bases align to TRBD1. V gave up 5 bases and J gave up 2 bases; unmatched junction bases: 7. This CDR3 contains 16 residues. In germline, CDR1 is SGHTA, CDR2 FQGNSA.

This chain links TRBV2 with TRBJ2-7; 8 positions agree with TRBD1. The CDR3 length is 15 residues. V lost 8 bases, J lost 2 bases, and 11 bases stayed unmatched. CDR1 SNHLY and CDR2 FYNNEI come from the germline V gene. The CDR3 DNA reads as TGTGCCAGCTCAGCGAGGCAGGGGGCGGCCTACGAGCAGTACTTC. Translation: CASSARQGAAYEQYF.

V gene TRBV4-2 combines with J gene TRBJ2-3; the match to TRBD2 covers 7 bases. The V gene end was trimmed by 11 bases and the J gene end by 2 bases; junction bases not matched to a gene: 7. Germline-derived CDR1 and CDR2 are LGHNA and YNFKEQ. The CDR3 has 13 residues. The CDR3 bases are TGTGCCGCGGCAGCGGGACTCACAGATACGCAGTATTTT. Translating gives CAAAAGLTDTQYF.

J is TRBJ1-1 and V is TRBV14; D uncertain. Trimming stripped 2 bases from V and 11 bases from J, with 15 bases between. CDR1 and CDR2 (germline): SGHDN, FVKESK. This CDR3 is built from 13 residues. The CDR3 loop reads CASSQIVYLGAFF. In DNA, the CDR3 is TGTGCCAGCAGCCAAATTGTTTATCTCGGGGCTTTCTTT.